This T cell receptor (beta chain) derives from a study of graft-versus-host responses after intestinal transplantation. Overall study findings and caveats: Recipient marrow held GvH clones, some first seen in ileum or blood. Clonal ratios of graft-versus-host to host-versus-graft in allografts were high for patients exhibiting graft-donor T cell macrochimerism.

TCRdb's copy holds only in-frame clones and misses some; the assay was immunoSEQ multiplex PCR. This sample yields roughly 97,000 clones, of which 87% are seen a single time; roughly 1% belongs to the top ten. Germline values: CDR1 MNHNS, CDR2 SASEGT. The length of the CDR3 is 14 residues. Trimming took 6 bases from V and 6 from J, leaving 17 bases between them. The sample holds a few counts of this clone. The antigen remains unidentified. The sample carries other DNA sequences with the same CDR3. The specimen comprised unstimulated CD4+ T cells sorted from spleen or lymph node cells, sampled before intestinal transplant. The sequence was collected from a human donor who received an intestinal transplant. The chain recombines TRBV6-1 with TRBJ1-2; D ambiguous. The CDR3 reads CASRDGLGDNGYTF. The CDR3 bases are TGTGCCAGCAGAGACGGACTGGGTGACAATGGCTACACCTTC.